This paragraph reports one TCR beta chain. The target of this receptor is not known. It has no much larger one-base neighbor in the sample; base qualities were not kept. Whole blood was collected in K2EDTA tubes by collaborating institutions according to the institutions' own protocols. For TCRbeta analysis, collaborators shipped samples as frozen whole blood, isolated PBMCs, or DNA extracted from either of those sample types. This sample was included in a study of blood T cell repertoires in COVID-19 (dated by TCRdb to the early 2020s). Describing the broader study: Samples covering the acute and convalescent phases of COVID-19 were provided by collaborators in the United States, Italy and Spain. Deeply sampled blood TCRbeta repertoires from subjects exposed to, actively infected with, or recovered from COVID-19 were included in the dataset. The sample metadata nearly always contained a de-identified subject ID, COVID-19 status, age in years and sex. The material from the prospective study consisted of cDNA or gDNA derived from T cells, B-cell-depleted T cells, or PBMCs. The samples were drawn from two sources: the first 160 participants of the ongoing ImmuneRACE study, and some 1,300 subjects contributed by 6 global collaborators. The repertoires were released in a freely available public database intended as a resource for research on the immune response to SARS-CoV-2. Where available, HLA class I and class II types were obtained from metadata supplied by the sample provider rather than from assay-based typing.

What the study reported, not specific to this receptor: Clinical and demographic metadata were provided uncurated, with the amount varying by source and participant.

The immunoSEQ Assay, a bias-controlled multiplex PCR, was used to amplify TCRbeta CDR3 regions from genomic DNA. In the authors' own workflow: Nucleated cell counts per sample were estimated from amplification of reference gene primers within the assay. To quantify the absolute abundance of each unique TCRbeta CDR3 rearrangement, sequence reads were collapsed and filtered. For each sample, productive Simpson clonality was calculated as the square root of Simpson's diversity index over productive rearrangements. TCRdb re-hosts the immuneACCESS table, in-frame sequences only. Its copies lack some clones; in the studies checked, an unresolved V gene accounts for under half of them, and the cause for the rest is not known. The V and J calls and the clone size are those of that table, but D and trimming were determined from the DNA. The sample table records fewer than 100,000 clones; roughly 80% of these occur just once. The ten largest make up around 10% of the sample.

V is pruned by 8 bases and J by 1 base, leaving 6 bases of the junction without a gene match. Including the terminal cysteine and phenylalanine, the CDR3 comprises 14 residues. The sequence is cut down to CDR3 DNA, 42 bases in frame from base 1. In the germline V gene (reference sequence), CDR1 corresponds to LNHNV and CDR2 to YYDKDF. The clonotype comes from a man aged 45-65 years with acute or convalescent COVID-19. This chain is built from TRBV15 and TRBJ1-1, and 8 junctional nucleotides match TRBD1. Sample: peripheral blood. In nucleotides, the sequence is TGTGCCACCGCCGCGGACAGGGCGAACACTGAAGCTTTCTTT. Translated, it reads CATAADRANTEAFF.